This T cell receptor (beta chain) derives from a study of blood T cell repertoires in COVID-19. Study as a whole: Both acute and convalescent COVID-19 samples were obtained from the United States, Italy and Spain. Sources were T cells, B-cell-depleted T cells, or PBMCs; the material itself was cDNA or gDNA.

Original processing methods: Estimation of nucleated cell counts was performed using reference gene primer amplification. Measured with immunoSEQ multiplex PCR; TCRdb has only the in-frame clones, and not every one. V, J and clone size derive from that table, while D and trimming were established from the DNA sequence. The data show 100,000 to 150,000 clones, about 88% seen once. V dropped 6 bases and J dropped 2 bases, with 13 bases sitting between them. CDR1 SNHLY and CDR2 FYNNEI come from the germline V gene. The CDR3 covers 15 residues. The sample taken for sequencing was peripheral blood. The receptor's source is a woman older than 75 with acute or convalescent COVID-19. J is TRBJ2-2 and V is TRBV2, with D tentatively TRBD2 (7 bases). In nucleotides, the CDR3 is TGTGCCAGCAGGTTGGGGGGGCCTAACACCGGGGAGCTGTTTTTT. Translation: CASRLGGPNTGELFF.